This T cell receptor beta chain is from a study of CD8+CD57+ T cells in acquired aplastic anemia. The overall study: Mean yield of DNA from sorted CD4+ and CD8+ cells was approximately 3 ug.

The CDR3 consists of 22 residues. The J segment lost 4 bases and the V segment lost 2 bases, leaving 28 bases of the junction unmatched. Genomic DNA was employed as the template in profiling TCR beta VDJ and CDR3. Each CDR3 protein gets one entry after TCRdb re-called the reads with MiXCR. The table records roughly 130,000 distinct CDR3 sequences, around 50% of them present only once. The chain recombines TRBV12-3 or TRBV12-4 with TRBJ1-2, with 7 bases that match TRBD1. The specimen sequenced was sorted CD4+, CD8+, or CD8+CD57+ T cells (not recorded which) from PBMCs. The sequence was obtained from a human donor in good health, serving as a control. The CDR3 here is CASSLISSSRDRPIKSPYGYTF. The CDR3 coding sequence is TGTGCCAGCAGTTTAATATCTTCTTCTAGGGACAGACCGATCAAATCACCCTATGGCTACACCTTC.